The 5 T cell receptor beta chains below come from one sample, sequenced in a study of cytotoxic CD8 clonotypes in ibrutinib-treated CLL. Measured with immunoSEQ multiplex PCR; TCRdb has only the in-frame clones, and not every one. The sample consists of approximately 340,000 clones, approximately 67% of them appearing once. This sample comprised PBMCs, obtained after 36 months of ibrutinib treatment. The receptors were gathered from a human donor with chronic lymphocytic leukemia.

The CDR3 DNA is TGTGCCAGCGCTCGAGAGGGACTAGCGACCAATGAGCAGTTCTTC. Amino acid sequence: CASAREGLATNEQFF. V usage is TRBV7-3 and J usage is TRBJ2-1, with 10 nucleotides matching TRBD2. V dropped 8 bases and J dropped 6; count of bases not matched to a gene: 10. The CDR3 length is 15 residues. CDR1 is SGHTA, CDR2 FQGTGA, per germline.

The chain employs TRBV11-3 and TRBJ2-5; D tentatively fits TRBD1 or TRBD2 (7 bases each). Germline V lookup: CDR1 SGHNT, CDR2 YENEEA. The CDR3 extends over 14 amino acids. The ends were cut back, 7 bases at V and 4 bases at J, with 16 bases in the middle. The CDR3 coding sequence is TGTGCCAGCAACTTGGGAGGGGGCGGAGAGACCCAGTACTTC. Its translation is CASNLGGGGETQYF.

The chain recombines TRBV2 with TRBJ2-1, with D unclear. This CDR3 is 12 amino acids long. Germline CDR1 reads SNHLY; CDR2 reads FYNNEI. V gave up 2 bases and J gave up 9 bases, with 8 bases separating them. The CDR3 DNA sequence: TGTGCCAGCAGTGAATCGTGGGGTGAGCAGTTCTTC. Residues: CASSESWGEQFF.

The J gene is TRBJ2-3, the V gene TRBV9; 10 nucleotides match TRBD2. This CDR3 has 18 amino acids. J was trimmed by 1 base and V by 1 base; bases with no gene match: 9. The germline gives CDR1 SGDLS, CDR2 YYNGEE. The CDR3, as DNA: TGTGCCAGCAGCGTACTAGCGGGAGTCAAGGTTGGCACAGATACGCAGTATTTT. Residues: CASSVLAGVKVGTDTQYF.

The V gene is TRBV7-9, the J gene TRBJ1-2, with D unclear. CDR3 size: 14 residues. The V end was cut by 4 bases, the J end by 2 bases, with 11 bases between. Germline V lookup: CDR1 SEHNR, CDR2 FQNEAQ (reference sequence). The DNA of the CDR3 is TGTGCCAGCAGCTCTGCGAAGGTCAACTATGGCTACACCTTC. Protein: CASSSAKVNYGYTF.